A selection of T cell receptor beta chains follows, all from one sample in a study of Graves' ophthalmopathy and Graves' hyperthyroidism. Using its own MiXCR run on the multiplex PCR reads, TCRdb lists one record per CDR3 protein. Of some 360,000 distinct CDR3 sequences detected, about a sixth appear once; the ten largest clones hold 2% to 2.5%. Sequenced: peripheral blood. These receptors all stem from an adult woman with stable Graves' hyperthyroidism. Each CDR3 is given with its conserved first and last residue. D genes are given only for firm matches. Only part of the rows carry a size: once, few, many, or a class if the clone is expanded.

j_gene | v_gene | len | abundance | d_gene | CDR3nt | CDR3aa
TRBJ2-2 | TRBV6-5 | 15 | NA | TRBD2 | TGTGCCAGCAGTTCGGCGGGGGGGCGCACCGGGGAGCTGTTTTTT | CASSSAGGRTGELFF
TRBJ1-1 | TRBV6-2/TRBV6-3 | 11 | many | NA | TGTGCCAGCAGTTACGGGGCTGAAGCTTTCTTT | CASSYGAEAFF
TRBJ1-6 | TRBV7-8 | 15 | many | NA | TGTGCCAGCAGCTTAGATCGCAACTATAATTCACCCCTCCACTTT | CASSLDRNYNSPLHF
TRBJ1-1 | TRBV30 | 14 | many | NA | TGTGCCTGGAGCTTCACAGGTATTGACACTGAAGCTTTCTTT | CAWSFTGIDTEAFF
TRBJ2-7 | TRBV6-2/TRBV6-3 | 15 | many | TRBD2 | TGTGCCAGCAGAACTCTAGCGGTGAGCTCCTACGAGCAGTACTTC | CASRTLAVSSYEQYF
TRBJ1-2 | TRBV10-3 | 13 | many | NA | TGTGCCATCGGAAAGGGGATAACCGATGGCTACACCTTC | CAIGKGITDGYTF
TRBJ1-5 | TRBV19 | 16 | many | NA | TGTGCCAGTAGACCTACGATCTTCCTTTCGAATCAGCCCCAGCATTTT | CASRPTIFLSNQPQHF
TRBJ1-6 | TRBV4-2 | 15 | many | NA | TGTGCCAGCAGCCAAGCGGCAGGCGACAATTCACCCCTCCACTTT | CASSQAAGDNSPLHF
TRBJ1-6 | TRBV3-1 | 14 | few | NA | TGTGCCAGCAGCCTTAGGGGGAGCAATTCACCCCTCCACTTT | CASSLRGSNSPLHF
TRBJ1-2 | TRBV28 | 14 | NA | NA | TGTGCCAGCAGCCCCGTGGGAAGAAACTATGGCTACACCTTC | CASSPVGRNYGYTF
TRBJ1-6 | TRBV29-1 | 16 | many | NA | TGCAGCGTTGAACGCGGCGGCACGCGATGGGATTCACCCCTCCACTTT | CSVERGGTRWDSPLHF
TRBJ1-2 | TRBV3-1 | 13 | few | TRBD1 | TGTGCCAGCAGCCGCAGGGGGGCCTATGGCTACACCTTC | CASSRRGAYGYTF
TRBJ2-7 | TRBV11-2 | 12 | many | NA | TGTGCCAGCACTCGGCCGGGGGACGAGCAGTACTTC | CASTRPGDEQYF
TRBJ1-1 | TRBV7-3 | 15 | many | NA | TGTGCCAGCAGCCCCTCCGGTGGAGGGGTCACTGAAGCTTTCTTT | CASSPSGGGVTEAFF
TRBJ1-2 | TRBV5-1 | 15 | few | NA | TGCGCCAGCAGCTTTGGGGGGGCGGAAGACTATGGCTACACCTTC | CASSFGGAEDYGYTF
TRBJ1-1 | TRBV5-1 | 16 | many | NA | TGCGCCAGCAGCTTGGAGGCTAGGGTTTTGGGCACTGAAGCTTTCTTT | CASSLEARVLGTEAFF
TRBJ2-7 | TRBV12-3/TRBV12-4 | 14 | many | NA | TGTGCCAGCAGTTTAGGGGCCAACCTCTACGAGCAGTACTTC | CASSLGANLYEQYF
TRBJ1-6 | TRBV28 | 16 | many | TRBD1 | TGTGCCAGCGGAAGAAACCAGGGGGCGGGTAATTCACCCCTCCACTTT | CASGRNQGAGNSPLHF
TRBJ1-6 | TRBV13 | 15 | many | NA | TGTGCCAGCAGCTTAGGTGGGGGGCAGAATTCACCCCTCCACTTT | CASSLGGGQNSPLHF
TRBJ1-2 | TRBV10-3 | 13 | many | NA | TGTGCCATCAGTGACTTGAAGCTCTATGGCTACACCTTC | CAISDLKLYGYTF
TRBJ2-5 | TRBV6-5 | 14 | many | NA | TGTGCCAGCAGTTACGGAGGCAGCAAAGAGACCCAGTACTTC | CASSYGGSKETQYF
TRBJ1-2 | TRBV4-1 | 18 | NA | NA | TGCGCCAGCAGCCAAGGGGAGAGGCTTCGCACCGACGCCTTGGGCTACACCTTC | CASSQGERLRTDALGYTF
TRBJ2-7 | TRBV19 | 16 | many | TRBD1 | TGTGCCAGTAGTACCCGCACGACAGGGAAAAGTTACGAGCAGTACTTC | CASSTRTTGKSYEQYF
TRBJ2-7 | TRBV11-2 | 11 | many | NA | TGTGCCAGCAGGCTAAGGTACGAGCAGTACTTC | CASRLRYEQYF
TRBJ2-5 | TRBV9 | 16 | many | TRBD2 | TGTGCCAGCAGCGTAGCCGAGCGGGAGGGTGGAGAGACCCAGTACTTC | CASSVAEREGGETQYF
TRBJ2-5 | TRBV4-1 | 14 | many | NA | TGCGCCAGCAGCGGACCGGGCCCCTGGGAGACCCAGTACTTC | CASSGPGPWETQYF
TRBJ2-7 | TRBV27 | 17 | many | NA | TGTGCCAGCAGTTCTGGTGGCTTGGGTCGCCATACCTACGAGCAGTACTTC | CASSSGGLGRHTYEQYF
TRBJ2-7 | TRBV27 | 16 | many | NA | TGTGCCAGCAGTTCACGGGCCCTCTCACCCCTCTACGAGCAGTACTTC | CASSSRALSPLYEQYF
TRBJ2-7 | TRBV27 | 16 | many | NA | TGTGCCAGCAGTTCGGGACGGACCTCGTTACCCCACGAGCAGTACTTC | CASSSGRTSLPHEQYF
TRBJ2-2 | TRBV20-1 | 19 | few | TRBD2 | TGCAGTGCTCTCTTTGAGGGACTAGCGGGAATCTTCTTGTCCGGGGAGCTGTTTTTT | CSALFEGLAGIFLSGELFF
TRBJ2-5 | TRBV24-1 | 17 | many | NA | TGTGCCACCAGTGATATGCGCGTGAAAGCGGGCGAAGAGACCCAGTACTTC | CATSDMRVKAGEETQYF
TRBJ1-6 | TRBV12-3/TRBV12-4 | 14 | many | TRBD1 | TGTGCCAGCAGTATGACAGGGGAGAATTCACCCCTCCACTTT | CASSMTGENSPLHF
TRBJ2-7 | TRBV7-2 | 15 | many | NA | TGTGCCAGCAGCTTAGGCGCCGGGGTACAGTACGAGCAGTACTTC | CASSLGAGVQYEQYF
TRBJ2-6 | TRBV5-1 | 16 | NA | NA | TGCGCCAGCAGCTTGGTGACGCTGCCTGGGGCCAACGTCCTGACTTTC | CASSLVTLPGANVLTF
TRBJ1-5 | TRBV30 | 14 | many | NA | TGTGCCTGGAGTTATGTGAATAGCAATCAGCCCCAGCATTTT | CAWSYVNSNQPQHF
TRBJ2-7 | TRBV27 | 15 | many | NA | TGTGCCAGCAGTTTATTACCCACAGAAACCTACGAGCAGTACTTC | CASSLLPTETYEQYF
TRBJ1-2 | TRBV7-9 | 14 | many | NA | TGTGCCAGCAGCTGGGACACTACTAACTATGGCTACACCTTC | CASSWDTTNYGYTF